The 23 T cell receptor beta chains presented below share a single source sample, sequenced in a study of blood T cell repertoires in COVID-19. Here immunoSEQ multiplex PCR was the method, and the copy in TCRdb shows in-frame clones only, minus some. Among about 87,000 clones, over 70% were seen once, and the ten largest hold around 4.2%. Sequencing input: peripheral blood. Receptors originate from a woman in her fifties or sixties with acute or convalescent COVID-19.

CDR3 coding DNA: TGTGCCAGCAGCCCCGGGGGGGGGCCCGAGCAGTACTTC. Protein sequence: CASSPGGGPEQYF. The chain carries TRBV9 and TRBJ2-7, with TRBD2 identical over 8 bases. The CDR3 totals 13 residues. Germline CDR1 and CDR2: SGDLS and YYNGEE. The J segment lost 6 bases and the V segment lost 4 bases, leaving 6 bases of the junction unmatched.

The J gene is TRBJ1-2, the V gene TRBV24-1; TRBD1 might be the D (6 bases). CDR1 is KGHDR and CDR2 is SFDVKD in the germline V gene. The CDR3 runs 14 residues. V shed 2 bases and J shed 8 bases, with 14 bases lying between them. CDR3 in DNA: TGTGCCACCAGTGATTCTATCACAGGGACCGGCTACACCTTC. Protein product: CATSDSITGTGYTF.

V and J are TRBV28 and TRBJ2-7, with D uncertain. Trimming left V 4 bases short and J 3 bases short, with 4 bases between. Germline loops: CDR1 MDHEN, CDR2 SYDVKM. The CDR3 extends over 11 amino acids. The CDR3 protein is CASSSIYEQYF. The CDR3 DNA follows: TGTGCCAGCAGTTCCATCTACGAGCAGTACTTC.

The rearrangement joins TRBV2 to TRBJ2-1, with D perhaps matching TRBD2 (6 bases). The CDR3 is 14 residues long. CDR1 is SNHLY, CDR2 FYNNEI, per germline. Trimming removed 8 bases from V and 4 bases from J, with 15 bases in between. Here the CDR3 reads CASGGFPLYNEQFF. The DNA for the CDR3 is TGTGCCAGCGGGGGGTTCCCGTTATACAATGAGCAGTTCTTC.

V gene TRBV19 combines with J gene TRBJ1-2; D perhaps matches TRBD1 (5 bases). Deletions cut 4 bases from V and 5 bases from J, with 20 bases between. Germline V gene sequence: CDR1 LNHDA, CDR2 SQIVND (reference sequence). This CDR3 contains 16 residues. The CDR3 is CASSTLYRTLGYGYTF. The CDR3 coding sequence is TGTGCCAGTAGTACTTTATACAGGACCCTGGGATATGGCTACACCTTC.

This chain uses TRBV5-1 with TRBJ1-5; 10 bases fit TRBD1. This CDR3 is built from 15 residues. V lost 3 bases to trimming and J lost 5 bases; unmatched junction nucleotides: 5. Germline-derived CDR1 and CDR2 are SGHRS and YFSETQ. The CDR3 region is CASSWGQGRDQPQHF. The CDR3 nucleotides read TGCGCCAGCAGCTGGGGACAGGGGAGGGATCAGCCCCAGCATTTT.

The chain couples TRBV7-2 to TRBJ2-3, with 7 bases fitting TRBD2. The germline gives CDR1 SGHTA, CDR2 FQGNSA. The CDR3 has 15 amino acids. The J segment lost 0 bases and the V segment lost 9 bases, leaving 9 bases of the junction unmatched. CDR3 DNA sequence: TGTGCCAGTGGCAGAACTAGCGAGAGCACAGATACGCAGTATTTT. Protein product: CASGRTSESTDTQYF.

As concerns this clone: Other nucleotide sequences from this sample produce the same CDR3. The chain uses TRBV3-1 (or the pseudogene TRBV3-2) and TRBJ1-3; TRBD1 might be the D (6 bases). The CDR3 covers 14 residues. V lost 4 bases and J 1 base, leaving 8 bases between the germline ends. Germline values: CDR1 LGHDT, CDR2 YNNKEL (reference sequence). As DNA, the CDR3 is TGTGCCAGCAGCCTTCAGGGGTCTGGAAACACCATATATTTT. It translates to CASSLQGSGNTIYF.

The CDR3 is CASLRQGLGGELFF. The CDR3 DNA sequence: TGTGCCAGCCTCAGACAGGGTTTGGGGGGGGAGCTGTTTTTT. This sequence joins TRBV2 and TRBJ2-2, with TRBD1 matching over 7 bases. Germline V CDR1 and CDR2: SNHLY, FYNNEI. The V gene end was trimmed by 8 bases and the J gene end by 8 bases; junction bases not matched to a gene: 11. The CDR3 spans 14 residues.

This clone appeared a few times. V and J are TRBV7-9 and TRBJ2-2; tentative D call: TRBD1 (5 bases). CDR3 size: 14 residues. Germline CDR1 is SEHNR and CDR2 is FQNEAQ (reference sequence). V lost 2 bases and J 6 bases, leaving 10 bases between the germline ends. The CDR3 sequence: CASSLSTGSGELFF. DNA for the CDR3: TGTGCCAGCAGCTTATCCACAGGCTCCGGGGAGCTGTTTTTT. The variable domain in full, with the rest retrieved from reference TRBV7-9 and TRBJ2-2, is DTGVSQNPRHKITKRGQNVTFRCDPISEHNRLYWYRQTLGQGPEFLTYFQNEAQLEKSRLLSDRFSAERPKGSFSTLEIQRTEQGDSAMYLCASSLSTGSGELFFGEGSRLTVL.

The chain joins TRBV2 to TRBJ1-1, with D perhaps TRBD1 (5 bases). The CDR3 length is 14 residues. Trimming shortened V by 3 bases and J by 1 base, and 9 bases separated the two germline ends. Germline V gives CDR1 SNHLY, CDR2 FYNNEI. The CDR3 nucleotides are TGTGCCAGCAGTGAGCGGGGGAAGAACACTGAAGCTTTCTTT. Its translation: CASSERGKNTEAFF.

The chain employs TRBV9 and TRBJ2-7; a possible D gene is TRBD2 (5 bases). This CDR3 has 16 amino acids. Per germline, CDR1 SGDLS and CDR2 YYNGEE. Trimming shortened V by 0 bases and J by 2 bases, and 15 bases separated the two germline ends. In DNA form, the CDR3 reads TGTGCCAGCAGCGTAGGGGGAGAGTACTCTACCTACGAGCAGTACTTC. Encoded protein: CASSVGGEYSTYEQYF. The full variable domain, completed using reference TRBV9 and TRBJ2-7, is DSGVTQTPKHLITATGQRVTLRCSPRSGDLSVYWYQQSLDQGLQFLIQYYNGEERAKGNILERFSAQQFPDLHSELNLSSLELGDSALYFCASSVGGEYSTYEQYFGPGTRLTVT.

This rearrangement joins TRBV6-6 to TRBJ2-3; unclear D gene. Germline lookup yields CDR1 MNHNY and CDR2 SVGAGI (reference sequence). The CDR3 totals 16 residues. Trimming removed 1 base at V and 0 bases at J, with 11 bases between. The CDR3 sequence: CASSYYRSQSTDTQYF. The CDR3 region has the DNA TGTGCCAGCAGTTACTACCGGAGTCAGAGCACAGATACGCAGTATTTT.

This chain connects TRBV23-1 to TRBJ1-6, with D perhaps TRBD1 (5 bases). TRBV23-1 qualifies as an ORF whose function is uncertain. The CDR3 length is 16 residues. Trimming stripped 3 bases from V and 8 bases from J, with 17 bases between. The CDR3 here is CASSHARSKGYSPLHF. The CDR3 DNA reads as TGCGCCAGCAGTCATGCTAGGTCTAAGGGGTATTCACCCCTCCACTTT.

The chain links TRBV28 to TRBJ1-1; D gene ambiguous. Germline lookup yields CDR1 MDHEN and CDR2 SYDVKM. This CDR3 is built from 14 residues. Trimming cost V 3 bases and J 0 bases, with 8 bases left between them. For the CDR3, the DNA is TGTGCCAGCAGTTTGGCCACTATGAACACTGAAGCTTTCTTT. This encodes CASSLATMNTEAFF.

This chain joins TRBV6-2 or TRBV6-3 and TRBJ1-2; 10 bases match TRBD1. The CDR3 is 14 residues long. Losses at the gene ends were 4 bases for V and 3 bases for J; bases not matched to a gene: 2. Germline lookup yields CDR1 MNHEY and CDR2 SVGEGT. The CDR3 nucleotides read TGTGCCAGCAGTTCCGGGACAGGGGACTATGGCTACACCTTC. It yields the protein CASSSGTGDYGYTF.

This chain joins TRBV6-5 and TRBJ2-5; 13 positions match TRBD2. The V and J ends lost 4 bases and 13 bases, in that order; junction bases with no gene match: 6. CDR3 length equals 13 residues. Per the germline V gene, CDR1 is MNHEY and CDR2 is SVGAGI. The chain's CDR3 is CASSSLAGGRRYF. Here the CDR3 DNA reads TGTGCCAGCAGTTCACTAGCGGGGGGGCGTCGGTACTTC.

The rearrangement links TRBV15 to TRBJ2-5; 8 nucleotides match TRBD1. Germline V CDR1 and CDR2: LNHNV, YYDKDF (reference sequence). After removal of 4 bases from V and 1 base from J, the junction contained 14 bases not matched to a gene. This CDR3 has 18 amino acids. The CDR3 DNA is TGTGCCACCAGCACCGGTGGGGCAGGGGGCCTGCTCCAAGAGACCCAGTACTTC. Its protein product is CATSTGGAGGLLQETQYF.

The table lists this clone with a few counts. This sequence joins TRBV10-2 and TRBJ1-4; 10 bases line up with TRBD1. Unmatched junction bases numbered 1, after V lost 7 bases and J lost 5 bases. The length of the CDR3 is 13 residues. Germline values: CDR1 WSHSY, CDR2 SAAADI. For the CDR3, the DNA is TGCGCCAGCAAGGGACAGGGGAATGAAAAACTGTTTTTT. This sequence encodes CASKGQGNEKLFF.

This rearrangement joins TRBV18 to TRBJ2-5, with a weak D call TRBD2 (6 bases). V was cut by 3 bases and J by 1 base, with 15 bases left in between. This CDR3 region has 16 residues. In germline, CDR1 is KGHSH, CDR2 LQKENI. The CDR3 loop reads CASSPGFAGGQETQYF. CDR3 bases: TGTGCCAGCTCACCGGGTTTTGCCGGGGGCCAAGAGACCCAGTACTTC.

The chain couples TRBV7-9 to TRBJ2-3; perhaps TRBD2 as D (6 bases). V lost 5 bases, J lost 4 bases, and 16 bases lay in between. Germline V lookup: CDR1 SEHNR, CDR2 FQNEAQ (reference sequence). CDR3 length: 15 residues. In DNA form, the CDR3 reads TGTGCCAGCAGCCCCCCGGGAGAGATGTCAGATACGCAGTATTTT. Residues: CASSPPGEMSDTQYF.

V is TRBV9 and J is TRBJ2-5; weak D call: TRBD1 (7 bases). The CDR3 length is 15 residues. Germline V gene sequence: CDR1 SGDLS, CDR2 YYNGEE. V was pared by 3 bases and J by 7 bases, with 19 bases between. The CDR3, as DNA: TGTGCCAGCAGCGGGGGACAGACCAAGCGGGCGACCCAGTACTTC. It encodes CASSGGQTKRATQYF.

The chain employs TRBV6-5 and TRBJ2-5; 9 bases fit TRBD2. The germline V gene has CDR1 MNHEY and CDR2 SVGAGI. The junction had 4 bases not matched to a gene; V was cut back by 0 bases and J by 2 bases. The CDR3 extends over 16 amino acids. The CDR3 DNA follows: TGTGCCAGCAGTTACTCGAGGGCGGGGGGGCAAGAGACCCAGTACTTC. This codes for CASSYSRAGGQETQYF.